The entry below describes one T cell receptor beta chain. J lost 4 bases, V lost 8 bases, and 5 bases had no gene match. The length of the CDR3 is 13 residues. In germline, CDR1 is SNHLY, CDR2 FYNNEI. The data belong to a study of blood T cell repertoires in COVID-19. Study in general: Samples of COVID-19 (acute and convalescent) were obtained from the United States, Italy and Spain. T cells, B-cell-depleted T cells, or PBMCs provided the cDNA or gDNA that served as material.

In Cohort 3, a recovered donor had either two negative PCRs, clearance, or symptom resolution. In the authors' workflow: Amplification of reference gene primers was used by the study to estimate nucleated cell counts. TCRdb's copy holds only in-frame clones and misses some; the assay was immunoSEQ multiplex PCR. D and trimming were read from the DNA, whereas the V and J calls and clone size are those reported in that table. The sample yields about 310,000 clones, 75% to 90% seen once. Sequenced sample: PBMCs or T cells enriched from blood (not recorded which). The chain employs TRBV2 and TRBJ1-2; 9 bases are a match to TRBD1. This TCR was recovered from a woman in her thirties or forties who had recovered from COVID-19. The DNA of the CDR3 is TGTGCCAGCCGAAGACAGGGGGTCTATGGCTACACCTTC. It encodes CASRRQGVYGYTF.